This T cell receptor beta chain is drawn from a study of blood T cell repertoires in COVID-19. Authors' data handling: Amplification of reference gene primers provided the estimated nucleated cell counts. Profiling relied on immunoSEQ multiplex PCR, and the TCRdb table lists in-frame clones only, not all of them. Clone size and the V and J calls come from that table; the DNA yielded D and trimming. The repertoire consists of approximately 310,000 clones, with around nine tenths occurring once and the leading ten covering 1%. J gave up 3 bases and V 4 bases, and 7 bases lay outside the gene matches. The CDR3 is 14 residues long. The germline V gene has CDR1 SGHNT and CDR2 YYREEE (reference sequence).

The specimen sequenced was peripheral blood. The rearrangement uses TRBV5-4 and TRBJ2-7; 7 bases are shared with TRBD1. This TCR was recovered from a man aged 50 to 60 with active or convalescent COVID-19. CDR3 in amino acids: CASSADRAGYEQYF. CDR3 nucleotides: TGTGCCAGCAGCGCCGACAGGGCAGGCTACGAGCAGTACTTC.